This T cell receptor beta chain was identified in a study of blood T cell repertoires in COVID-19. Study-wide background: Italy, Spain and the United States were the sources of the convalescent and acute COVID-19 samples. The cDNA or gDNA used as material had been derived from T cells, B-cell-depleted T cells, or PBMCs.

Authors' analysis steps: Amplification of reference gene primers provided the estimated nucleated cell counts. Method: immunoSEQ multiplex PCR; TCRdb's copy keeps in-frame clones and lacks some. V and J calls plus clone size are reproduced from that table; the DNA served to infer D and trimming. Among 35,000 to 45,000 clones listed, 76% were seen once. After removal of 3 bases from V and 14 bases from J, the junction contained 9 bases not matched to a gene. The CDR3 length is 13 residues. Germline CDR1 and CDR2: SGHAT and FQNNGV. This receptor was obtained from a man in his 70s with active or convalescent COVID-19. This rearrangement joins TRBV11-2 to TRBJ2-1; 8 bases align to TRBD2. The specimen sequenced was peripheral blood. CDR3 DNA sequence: TGTGCCAGCAGCTTGGCAACTAGCGGACCGGAGTTCTTC. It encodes CASSLATSGPEFF.